Listed below are T cell receptor beta chains from one sample, sequenced in a study of blood T cell dynamics during melanoma immunotherapy. Libraries were prepared by immunoSEQ multiplex PCR; TCRdb keeps only in-frame clonotypes and omits some of them. The sample shows 9,500 to 14,000 clones, about nine tenths of them seen only once. Sample: blood, taken from a patient treated with checkpoint blockade. All receptors derive from a human donor with melanoma. Both conserved end residues are part of each CDR3. A D gene is named only where the DNA matches it firmly. Rows give clone size only sometimes, using once, few, many, or a class for an expanded clone.

j_gene,d_gene,abundance,len,v_gene,CDR3aa,CDR3nt
TRBJ2-2,TRBD2,-,13,TRBV7-3,CASQERGTGELFF,TGTGCTAGCCAGGAGCGGGGCACCGGGGAGCTGTTTTTT
TRBJ1-1,TRBD1,-,16,TRBV28,CASSLPGGTGRSQAFF,TGTGCCAGCAGTCTTCCAGGGGGGACCGGCCGTTCCCAAGCTTTCTTT
TRBJ1-1,-,-,14,TRBV27,CASTRRWGIAEAFF,TGTGCCAGCACCCGCCGGTGGGGTATCGCTGAAGCTTTCTTT
TRBJ1-2,-,once,14,TRBV30,CAWSGASANYGYTF,TGTGCCTGGAGTGGGGCCTCAGCTAACTATGGCTACACCTTC
TRBJ2-7,TRBD1,-,15,TRBV10-3,CAISEGQGPTHEQYF,TGTGCCATCAGTGAGGGACAGGGACCAACCCACGAGCAGTACTTC
TRBJ2-5,-,-,13,TRBV7-9,CASSPQRGREQYF,TGTGCCAGCAGCCCCCAGAGGGGACGGGAGCAGTACTTC
TRBJ1-2,-,-,12,TRBV28,CASSLRLYGYTF,TGTGCCAGCAGTCTACGACTCTATGGCTACACCTTC
TRBJ2-7,-,-,13,TRBV9,CASSPGGGYEQYF,TGTGCCAGCAGCCCCGGGGGAGGCTACGAGCAGTACTTC
TRBJ2-2,-,-,13,TRBV27,CASSRLVTGELFF,TGTGCCAGCAGCAGACTAGTCACCGGGGAGCTGTTTTTT
TRBJ2-1,-,-,13,TRBV7-8,CASSLAPGNEQFF,TGTGCCAGCAGCTTAGCCCCAGGGAATGAGCAGTTCTTC
TRBJ2-1,TRBD2,-,11,TRBV19,CASTGGGEQFF,TGTGCCAGTACGGGGGGTGGCGAGCAGTTCTTC
TRBJ2-5,-,-,13,TRBV27,CASSHDSIGTQYF,TGTGCCAGCAGCCACGATTCCATCGGGACCCAGTACTTC
TRBJ1-6,-,-,13,TRBV5-5,CASSPGSGSPLHF,TGTGCCAGCAGTCCCGGGTCCGGTTCACCCCTCCACTTT
TRBJ2-7,TRBD1,-,15,TRBV5-6,CASSIRDTGAYEQYF,TGTGCCAGCAGCATCCGGGACACAGGGGCCTACGAGCAGTACTTC
TRBJ2-7,-,-,15,TRBV28,CASSSASEGSYEQYF,TGTGCCAGCAGCTCGGCCTCAGAGGGCTCCTACGAGCAGTACTTC
TRBJ2-2,-,-,16,TRBV10-1,CASGRTGSGNTGELFF,TGCGCCAGCGGGAGGACAGGCTCGGGGAACACCGGGGAGCTGTTTTTT
TRBJ2-5,TRBD2,-,14,TRBV5-6,CASSPGGAIETQYF,TGTGCCAGCAGCCCCGGGGGGGCGATTGAGACCCAGTACTTC
TRBJ1-2,-,-,15,TRBV18,CASSREGPPVSGYTF,TGTGCCAGCTCACGGGAGGGGCCCCCAGTGAGTGGCTACACCTTC
TRBJ2-1,TRBD2,-,14,TRBV6-1,CASSWLADYNEQFF,TGTGCCAGCAGCTGGCTAGCGGACTACAATGAGCAGTTCTTC
TRBJ2-7,TRBD1,-,16,TRBV27,CASSSFDRGYSNEQYF,TGTGCCAGCAGTTCATTCGACAGGGGGTATAGCAACGAGCAGTACTTC
TRBJ2-7,-,-,15,TRBV4-3,CASSQVGGVPLEQYF,TGCGCCAGCAGCCAAGTTGGGGGAGTTCCCCTCGAGCAGTACTTC
TRBJ2-1,TRBD1,-,14,TRBV7-2,CASSSRTGYNEQFF,TGTGCCAGCAGCTCCCGGACAGGCTACAATGAGCAGTTCTTC
TRBJ1-1,-,-,16,TRBV5-8,CASSPPALGMGTEAFF,TGTGCCAGCAGCCCCCCGGCTTTAGGTATGGGCACTGAAGCTTTCTTT
TRBJ2-7,-,-,15,TRBV11-2,CASSPPWDATYEQYF,TGTGCCAGCAGCCCACCCTGGGACGCCACCTACGAGCAGTACTTC
TRBJ2-5,TRBD2,-,17,TRBV4-1,CASSQDYGTSAQETQYF,TGCGCCAGCAGCCAAGATTACGGGACTAGCGCCCAAGAGACCCAGTACTTC
TRBJ2-2,TRBD1,-,15,TRBV28,CASARDRGTTGELFF,TGTGCCAGCGCCCGGGACAGGGGCACCACCGGGGAGCTGTTTTTT
TRBJ2-7,TRBD2,-,16,TRBV4-1,CASSPRVTSGMSEQYF,TGCGCCAGCAGCCCAAGGGTGACTAGCGGGATGTCCGAGCAGTACTTC
TRBJ2-1,-,-,13,TRBV5-1,CASSLEGGGEQFF,TGCGCCAGCAGCTTGGAAGGGGGTGGGGAGCAGTTCTTC
TRBJ2-7,TRBD1,-,13,TRBV18,CASSPTGDYEQYF,TGTGCCAGCTCACCGACAGGGGACTACGAGCAGTACTTC